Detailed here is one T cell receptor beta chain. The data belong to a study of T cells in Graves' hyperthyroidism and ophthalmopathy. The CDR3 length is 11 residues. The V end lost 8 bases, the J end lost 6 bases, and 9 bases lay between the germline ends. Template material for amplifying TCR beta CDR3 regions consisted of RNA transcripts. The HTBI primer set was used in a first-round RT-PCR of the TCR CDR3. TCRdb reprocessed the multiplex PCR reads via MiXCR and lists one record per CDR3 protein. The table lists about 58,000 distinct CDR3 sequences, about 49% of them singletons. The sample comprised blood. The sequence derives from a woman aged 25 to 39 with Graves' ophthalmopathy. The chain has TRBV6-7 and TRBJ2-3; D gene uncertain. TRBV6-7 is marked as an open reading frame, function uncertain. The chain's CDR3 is CASLPTDTQYF. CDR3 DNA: TGTGCCAGCCTCCCCACGGATACGCAGTATTTT.